This entry is about one T cell receptor (beta chain). Antigen: not known. Method: immunoSEQ multiplex PCR; TCRdb's copy keeps in-frame clones and lacks some. The profile shows some 38,000 clones, about 81% of them singletons. Stated time point: week 47, end of study. A single vaccine dose contained 300 ug of mutant IDH1 20-mer peptide, and topical imiquimod was used with it. Each astrocytoma in the donors was new, WHO grade 3 or 4, IDH1-mutant and ATRX-lost. The CDR3 runs 13 residues. V lost 7 bases and J 7 bases, leaving 12 bases between the germline ends. Per germline, CDR1 SGDLS and CDR2 YYNGEE. The record originates from a study of a mutant IDH1 vaccine in newly diagnosed glioma. Study at large: Vaccines were first given 4-6 weeks after radiotherapy alone, or with temozolomide cycles. Every participant had undergone radiotherapy, temozolomide, or both before, and most underwent both. Study outcomes and limitations: Changes in top peripheral clonotypes did not appear linked to pseudoprogression.

V and J are TRBV9 and TRBJ1-6; D gene ambiguous. This TCR came from a man aged 40-49 years with glioma. Sequenced material: PBMCs, taken from a glioma patient whose treatment included an IDH1 peptide vaccine. The CDR3 DNA reads TGTGCCAGCGGAGGAAGGTGGAATTCACCCCTCCACTTT. This translates into CASGGRWNSPLHF.